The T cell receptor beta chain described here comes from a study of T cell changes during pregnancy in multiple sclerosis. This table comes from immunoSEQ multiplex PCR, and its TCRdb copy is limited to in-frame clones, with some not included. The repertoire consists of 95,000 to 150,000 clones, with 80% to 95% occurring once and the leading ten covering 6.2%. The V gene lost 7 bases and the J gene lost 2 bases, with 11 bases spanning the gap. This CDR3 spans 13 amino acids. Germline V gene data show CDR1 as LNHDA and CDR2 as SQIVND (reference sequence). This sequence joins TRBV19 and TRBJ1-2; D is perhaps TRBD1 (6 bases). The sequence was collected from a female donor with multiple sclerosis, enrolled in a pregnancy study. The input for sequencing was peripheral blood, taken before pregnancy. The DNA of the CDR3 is TGTGCCAGTAAAATCAGGGGCAACTATGGCTACACCTTC. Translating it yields CASKIRGNYGYTF.